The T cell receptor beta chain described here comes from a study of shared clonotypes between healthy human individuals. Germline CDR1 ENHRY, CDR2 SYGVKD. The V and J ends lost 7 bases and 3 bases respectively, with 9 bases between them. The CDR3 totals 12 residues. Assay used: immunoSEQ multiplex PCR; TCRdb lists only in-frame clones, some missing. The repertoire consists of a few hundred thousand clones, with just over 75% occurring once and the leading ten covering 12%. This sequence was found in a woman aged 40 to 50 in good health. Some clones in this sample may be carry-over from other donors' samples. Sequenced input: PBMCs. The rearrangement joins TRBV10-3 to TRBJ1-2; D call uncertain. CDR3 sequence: CAIKVDDYGYTF. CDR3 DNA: TGTGCCATCAAGGTTGACGACTATGGCTACACCTTC.